Following are 6 T cell receptor beta chains from one sample sequenced in a study of blood T cell repertoires in COVID-19. TCRdb's table, derived via immunoSEQ multiplex PCR, lists solely in-frame clones and lacks some. The data show tens of thousands of clones, with approximately 85% seen just once and less than 45% held by the top ten. Sequences were obtained from peripheral blood. These receptors all stem from a human donor in a cohort sampled during active COVID-19.

V usage is TRBV6-5 and J usage is TRBJ1-1; no clear D gene. The CDR3 has 13 residues. Germline CDR1 MNHEY, CDR2 SVGAGI. V lost 7 bases and J 1 base, leaving 10 bases between the germline ends. The CDR3 spells CASIARGNTEAFF. The CDR3 DNA follows: TGTGCCAGCATCGCTCGGGGGAACACTGAAGCTTTCTTT.

The chain has TRBV5-6 and TRBJ2-7; 8 bases are a match to TRBD1. V dropped 4 bases and J dropped 5; count of bases not matched to a gene: 5. The germline gives CDR1 SGHDT, CDR2 YYEEEE. The CDR3 is 13 amino acids. The CDR3 nucleotides read TGTGCCAGCAGCCCAGGGGGCAGGGACGAGCAGTACTTC. This sequence encodes CASSPGGRDEQYF.

This clone was detected once. This chain joins TRBV6-5 and TRBJ1-1; D is perhaps TRBD1 (5 bases). Trimming shortened V by 6 bases and J by 1 base, and 12 bases separated the two germline ends. CDR3 length: 14 residues. The germline V gene encodes CDR1 MNHEY and CDR2 SVGAGI. CDR3 coding DNA: TGTGCCAGCAGGACTAGGGGTGGGAACACTGAAGCTTTCTTT. Amino acid sequence: CASRTRGGNTEAFF.

The chain is built from TRBV6-5 and TRBJ1-5; 7 nucleotides line up with TRBD1. V was pared by 8 bases and J by 3 bases, with 7 bases of the junction left unmatched. The germline gives CDR1 MNHEY, CDR2 SVGAGI. CDR3 length equals 14 residues. CDR3 in amino acids: CASVRDRVNQPQHF. For the CDR3, the DNA is TGTGCCAGCGTCCGGGACAGAGTCAATCAGCCCCAGCATTTT.

This rearrangement joins TRBV6-5 to TRBJ2-7; D unclear. Germline V gene sequence: CDR1 MNHEY, CDR2 SVGAGI. The CDR3 spans 15 residues. V was trimmed by 6 bases and J by 5 bases, leaving 20 bases between them. The CDR3 DNA reads TGTGCCAGCAGACCCGCGGAAACCCCGTCCCACGAGCAGTACTTC. Translating gives CASRPAETPSHEQYF.

CDR3 in DNA: TGTGCCAGCAACAGTCCTTCCTACGAGCAGTACTTC. Translated, it gives CASNSPSYEQYF. The V gene is TRBV2, the J gene TRBJ2-7; no clear D. CDR3 length: 12 residues. Trimming took off 7 bases at V and 1 base at J, with 8 bases between the two ends. CDR1 and CDR2 from the germline V gene are SNHLY and FYNNEI.